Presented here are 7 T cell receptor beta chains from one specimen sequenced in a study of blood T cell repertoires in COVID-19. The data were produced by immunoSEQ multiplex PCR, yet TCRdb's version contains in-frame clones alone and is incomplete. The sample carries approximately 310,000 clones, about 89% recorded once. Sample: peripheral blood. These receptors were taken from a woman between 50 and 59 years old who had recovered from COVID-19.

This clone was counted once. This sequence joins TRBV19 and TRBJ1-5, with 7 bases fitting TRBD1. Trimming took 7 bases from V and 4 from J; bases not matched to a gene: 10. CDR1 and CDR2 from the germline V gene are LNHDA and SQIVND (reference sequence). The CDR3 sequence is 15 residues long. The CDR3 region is CASTYPGTANQPQHF. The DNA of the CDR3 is TGTGCCAGTACCTACCCCGGGACAGCTAATCAGCCCCAGCATTTT.

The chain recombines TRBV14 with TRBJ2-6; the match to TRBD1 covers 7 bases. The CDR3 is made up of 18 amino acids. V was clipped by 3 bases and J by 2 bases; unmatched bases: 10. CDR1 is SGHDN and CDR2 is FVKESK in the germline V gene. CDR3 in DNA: TGTGCCAGCAGCCATAAACAGGGGTGGTTCGCTGGGGCCAACGTCCTGACTTTC. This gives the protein CASSHKQGWFAGANVLTF. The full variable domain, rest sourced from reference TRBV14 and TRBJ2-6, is EAGVTQFPSHSVIEKGQTVTLRCDPISGHDNLYWYRRVMGKEIKFLLHFVKESKQDESGMPNNRFLAERTGGTYSTLKVQPAELEDSGVYFCASSHKQGWFAGANVLTFGAGSRLTVL.

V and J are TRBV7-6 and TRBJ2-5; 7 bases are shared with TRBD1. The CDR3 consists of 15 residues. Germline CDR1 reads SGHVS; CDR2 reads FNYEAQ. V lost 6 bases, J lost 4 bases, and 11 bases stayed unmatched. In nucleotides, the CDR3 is TGTGCCAGCAGTCTACAGGGGATAGGGGGAGAGACCCAGTACTTC. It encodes CASSLQGIGGETQYF. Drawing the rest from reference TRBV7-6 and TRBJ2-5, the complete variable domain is GAGVSQSPRYKVTKRGQDVALRCDPISGHVSLYWYRQALGQGPEFLTYFNYEAQQDKSGLPNDRFSAERPEGSISTLTIQRTEQRDSAMYRCASSLQGIGGETQYFGPGTRLLVL.

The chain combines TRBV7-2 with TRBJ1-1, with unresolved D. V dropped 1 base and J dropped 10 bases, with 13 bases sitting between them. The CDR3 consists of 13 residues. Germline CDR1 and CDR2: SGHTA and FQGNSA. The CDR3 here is CASSLGTARGAFF. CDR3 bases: TGTGCCAGCAGCTTAGGGACCGCCCGGGGAGCTTTCTTT. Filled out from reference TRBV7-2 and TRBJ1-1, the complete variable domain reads GAGVSQSPSNKVTEKGKDVELRCDPISGHTALYWYRQSLGQGLEFLIYFQGNSAPDKSGLPSDRFSAERTGGSVSTLTIQRTQQEDSAVYLCASSLGTARGAFFGQGTRLTVV.

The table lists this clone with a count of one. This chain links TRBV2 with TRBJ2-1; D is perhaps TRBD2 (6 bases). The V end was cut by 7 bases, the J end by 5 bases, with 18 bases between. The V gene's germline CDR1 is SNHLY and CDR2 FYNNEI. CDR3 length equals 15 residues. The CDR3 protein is CASNIRWRGDNEQFF. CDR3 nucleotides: TGTGCCAGCAATATCAGGTGGCGGGGCGACAATGAGCAGTTCTTC.

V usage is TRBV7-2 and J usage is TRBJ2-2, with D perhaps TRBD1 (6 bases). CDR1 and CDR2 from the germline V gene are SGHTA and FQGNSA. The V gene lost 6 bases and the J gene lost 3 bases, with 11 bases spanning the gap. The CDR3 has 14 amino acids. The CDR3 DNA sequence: TGTGCCAGCAGACAGGGTAGGGACACCGGGGAGCTGTTTTTT. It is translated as CASRQGRDTGELFF.

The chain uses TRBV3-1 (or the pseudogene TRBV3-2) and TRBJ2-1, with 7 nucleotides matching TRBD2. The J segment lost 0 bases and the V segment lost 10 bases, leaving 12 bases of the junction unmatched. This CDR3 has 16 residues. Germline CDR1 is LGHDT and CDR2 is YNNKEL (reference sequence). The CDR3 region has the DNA TGTGCCACCCACGGAGCGGGGATGAGCTCCTACAATGAGCAGTTCTTC. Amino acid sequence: CATHGAGMSSYNEQFF.